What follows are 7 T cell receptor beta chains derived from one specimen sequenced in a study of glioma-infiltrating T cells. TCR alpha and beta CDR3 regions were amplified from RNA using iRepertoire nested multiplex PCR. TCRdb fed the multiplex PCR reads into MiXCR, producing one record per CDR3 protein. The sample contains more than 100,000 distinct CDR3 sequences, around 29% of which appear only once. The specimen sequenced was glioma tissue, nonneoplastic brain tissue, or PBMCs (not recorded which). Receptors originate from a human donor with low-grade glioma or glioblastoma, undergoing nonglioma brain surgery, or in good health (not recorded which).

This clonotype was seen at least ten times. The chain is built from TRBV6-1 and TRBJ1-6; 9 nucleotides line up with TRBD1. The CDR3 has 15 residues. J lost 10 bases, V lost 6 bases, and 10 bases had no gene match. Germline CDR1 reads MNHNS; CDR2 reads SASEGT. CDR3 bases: TGTGCCAGCAGGGGAACAGGGGGCGAAGGATCACCCCTCCACTTT. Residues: CASRGTGGEGSPLHF.

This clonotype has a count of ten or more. The CDR3 DNA follows: TGTGCCAGCAGTAACCGGGACACAAACTATGGCTACACCTTC. It is translated as CASSNRDTNYGYTF. V is TRBV28 and J is TRBJ1-2, with D maybe TRBD1 (6 bases). V was shortened by 5 bases and J by 2 bases, with 12 bases between the two germline ends. The CDR3 is 14 amino acids. CDR1 is MDHEN, CDR2 SYDVKM, per germline.

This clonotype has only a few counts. The CDR3 nucleotides are TGCAGCGTTGCCGTGACACCCTACGAGCAGTACTTC. Protein product: CSVAVTPYEQYF. This rearrangement joins TRBV29-1 to TRBJ2-7; D gene ambiguous. Per germline, CDR1 SQVTM and CDR2 ANQGSEA. This CDR3 contains 12 residues. V lost 4 bases and J lost 2, with 9 bases in between.

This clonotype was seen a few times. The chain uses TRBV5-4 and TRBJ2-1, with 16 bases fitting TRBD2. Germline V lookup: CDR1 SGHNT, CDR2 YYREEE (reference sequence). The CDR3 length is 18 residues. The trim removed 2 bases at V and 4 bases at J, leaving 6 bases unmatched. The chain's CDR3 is CASSLGTSGGAGYNEQFF. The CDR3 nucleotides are TGTGCCAGCAGCTTAGGGACTAGCGGGGGGGCCGGATACAATGAGCAGTTCTTC.

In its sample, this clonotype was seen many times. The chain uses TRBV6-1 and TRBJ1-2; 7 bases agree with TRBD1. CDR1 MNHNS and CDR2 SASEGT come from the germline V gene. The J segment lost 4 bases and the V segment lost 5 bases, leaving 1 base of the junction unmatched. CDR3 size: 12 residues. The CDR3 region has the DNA TGTGCCAGCAGTTGGGACAGCTATGGCTACACCTTC. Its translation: CASSWDSYGYTF.

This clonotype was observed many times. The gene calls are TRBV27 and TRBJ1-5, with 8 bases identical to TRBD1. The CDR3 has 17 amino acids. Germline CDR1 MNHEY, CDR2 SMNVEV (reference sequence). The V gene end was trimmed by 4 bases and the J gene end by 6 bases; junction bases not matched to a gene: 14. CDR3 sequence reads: CASSSYFGTGWGQPQHF. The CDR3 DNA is TGTGCCAGCAGTTCTTACTTCGGGACAGGCTGGGGTCAGCCCCAGCATTTT.

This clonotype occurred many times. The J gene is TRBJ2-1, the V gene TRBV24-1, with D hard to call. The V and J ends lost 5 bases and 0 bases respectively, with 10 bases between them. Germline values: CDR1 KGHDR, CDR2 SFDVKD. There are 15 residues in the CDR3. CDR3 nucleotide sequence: TGTGCCACCAGTGGAGCAGCGAGCTCCTACAATGAGCAGTTCTTC. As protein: CATSGAASSYNEQFF.